The 11 T cell receptor beta chains below were found in one sample sequenced in a study of shared clonotypes between healthy human individuals. Sequencing was performed with immunoSEQ multiplex PCR; in TCRdb, only in-frame clones are kept and a portion is missing. There are some 2.1 million clones in the sample; about 95% occur only once, and roughly 1.1% lies in the top ten. Naive CD8 cells comprised CD45RO-negative, CCR7-positively selected cells, excluding terminally differentiated effector memory CD45RA+ cells. Sequencing was carried out using naive CD8+ T cells sorted from blood. These receptors were collected from a man between 18 and 29 years old in good health.

The V call is TRBV6-1, the J call TRBJ1-2; D possibly corresponds to TRBD1 (6 bases). The V end was cut by 8 bases, the J end by 7 bases, with 23 bases between. This CDR3 contains 15 residues. Germline CDR1 MNHNS, CDR2 SASEGT. The CDR3 DNA follows: TGTGCCAGCGGAGAGGAAGGGGGGCGCGTGTTTGGCTACACCTTC. Its translation: CASGEEGGRVFGYTF.

This clone was found once. The chain couples TRBV19 to TRBJ1-1, with D unclear. Deletions cut 3 bases from V and 7 bases from J, with 9 bases between. CDR3 length: 12 residues. Germline lookup yields CDR1 LNHDA and CDR2 SQIVND (reference sequence). CDR3: CASSMGGFEAFF. The CDR3 nucleotides read TGTGCCAGTAGTATGGGCGGTTTTGAAGCTTTCTTT.

The chain has TRBV28 and TRBJ1-5, with D maybe TRBD1 (6 bases). The ends were cut back, 2 bases at V and 0 bases at J, with 14 bases in the middle. Germline loops: CDR1 MDHEN, CDR2 SYDVKM. CDR3 length: 17 residues. The CDR3 sequence: CASSLMGQIYSNQPQHF. CDR3 bases: TGTGCCAGCAGTTTAATGGGACAAATATATAGCAATCAGCCCCAGCATTTT.

The genes are TRBV6-5 and TRBJ2-1, with 7 bases identical to TRBD2. Germline CDR1 MNHEY, CDR2 SVGAGI. With 6 bases clipped from V and 2 bases from J, the junction kept 7 bases outside the gene matches. The CDR3 spans 15 residues. The CDR3 DNA is TGTGCCAGCAGCCCTCCGGGACTAACCTACAATGAGCAGTTCTTC. It specifies CASSPPGLTYNEQFF.

The genes are TRBV5-1 and TRBJ2-7; D possibly matches TRBD1 or TRBD2 (6 bases each). CDR1 and CDR2 from the germline V gene are SGHRS and YFSETQ. V lost 1 base to trimming and J lost 4 bases, with 12 bases between them. The CDR3 is made up of 14 amino acids. CDR3 sequence reads: CASSLMRGVYEQYF. The CDR3 DNA follows: TGCGCCAGCAGCTTGATGAGGGGGGTGTACGAGCAGTACTTC.

This clone has a handful of counts. The chain couples TRBV7-9 to TRBJ2-3, with D possibly being TRBD2 (6 bases). The V gene lost 1 base and the J gene lost 14 bases, with 19 bases spanning the gap. From germline, CDR1 is SEHNR and CDR2 FQNEAQ (reference sequence). The CDR3 consists of 14 residues. CDR3 sequence reads: CASSLVSSEPPRYF. The CDR3 region has the DNA TGTGCCAGCAGCTTAGTCTCTAGCGAGCCTCCGCGGTATTTT.

Concerning this clone: The sample holds other DNA sequences that translate to the same CDR3. The chain uses TRBV27 and TRBJ2-7; a possible D gene is TRBD1 (6 bases). In germline, CDR1 is MNHEY, CDR2 SMNVEV (reference sequence). The CDR3 sequence is 13 residues long. V was pared by 3 bases and J by 3 bases, with 9 bases between. The CDR3 protein is CASSFTGNYEQYF. CDR3 coding DNA: TGTGCCAGCAGTTTTACAGGGAACTACGAGCAGTACTTC.

V gene TRBV19 combines with J gene TRBJ2-1; D remains ambiguous. V was shortened by 5 bases and J by 2 bases, with 13 bases between the two germline ends. In germline, CDR1 is LNHDA, CDR2 SQIVND (reference sequence). The CDR3 runs 15 residues. Here the CDR3 reads CASSPTADPYNEQFF. The CDR3 bases are TGTGCCAGTAGTCCGACCGCAGATCCCTACAATGAGCAGTTCTTC. The full variable domain, with the rest looked up from reference TRBV19 and TRBJ2-1, is DGGITQSPKYLFRKEGQNVTLSCEQNLNHDAMYWYRQDPGQGLRLIYYSQIVNDFQKGDIAEGYSVSREKKESFPLTVTSAQKNPTAFYLCASSPTADPYNEQFFGPGTRLTVL.

The CDR3 DNA reads TGTGCCAGCAGCTTACCCACCTTCCACGAGCAGTACTTC. Translation: CASSLPTFHEQYF. The chain is built from TRBV11-2 and TRBJ2-7; no reliable D call. Germline V gene data show CDR1 as SGHAT and CDR2 as FQNNGV. Trimming shortened V by 2 bases and J by 5 bases, and 10 bases separated the two germline ends. The length of the CDR3 is 13 residues.

The chain recombines TRBV7-2 with TRBJ2-3, with TRBD2 matching over 10 bases. The CDR3 is 14 residues long. J gave up 2 bases and V 7 bases, and 3 bases lay outside the gene matches. Germline CDR1 SGHTA, CDR2 FQGNSA. The chain's CDR3 is CASISGGITDTQYF. CDR3 nucleotide sequence: TGTGCCAGCATTAGCGGGGGGATCACAGATACGCAGTATTTT.

The chain combines TRBV9 with TRBJ1-2; D unclear. The CDR3 covers 14 residues. The V end was cut by 4 bases, the J end by 1 base, with 11 bases between. Germline V lookup: CDR1 SGDLS, CDR2 YYNGEE. The CDR3 nucleotides are TGTGCCAGCAGCAACACGGAAGTTAACTATGGCTACACCTTC. As protein: CASSNTEVNYGYTF.